The rows below give T cell receptor beta chains drawn from one sample of a study of blood T cell repertoires in COVID-19. Generated by immunoSEQ multiplex PCR, the TCRdb table keeps only in-frame clones and is missing some. The sample holds roughly 140,000 clones, over 75% seen once. Sequencing used PBMCs or T cells enriched from blood (not recorded which). These receptors all come from a woman aged 25 to 39 with acute COVID-19. CDR3s include the opening cysteine and the closing phenylalanine or tryptophan. D genes are given only for firm matches. Expanded clones get a size class; other rows say once, few or many, or leave the size out.

TRBV7-2,-,-,TRBJ2-1,TGTGCCAGCAGCTTAATCCCTTCCTACAATGAGCAGTTCTTC,CASSLIPSYNEQFF
TRBV4-3,-,TRBD1,TRBJ1-2,TGCGCCAGCAGCCAAGATCTTCAACAGGGGGCGAAGTTTGGCTACACCTTC,CASSQDLQQGAKFGYTF
TRBV25-1,once,-,TRBJ1-4,TGTGCCAGCAGTGACAGGGAGGGGAGGGAAAAACTGTTTTTT,CASSDREGREKLFF
TRBV28,-,TRBD1,TRBJ1-1,TGTGCCAGCAGTTTAAATACAGGGGGCGGCTTAACTGAAGCTTTCTTT,CASSLNTGGGLTEAFF
TRBV4-3,-,TRBD1,TRBJ2-7,TGCGCCAGCAGCCAAGATTACAGCGGGACAGGGGTTCGCGAGCAGTACTTC,CASSQDYSGTGVREQYF
TRBV6-1,-,-,TRBJ1-2,TGTGCCAGCAGTGAACGTAACTATGGCTACACCTTC,CASSERNYGYTF
TRBV4-2,few,-,TRBJ2-6,TGTGCCAGCAGCCAAGAGGCGGGCTCTGGGGCCAACGTCCTGACTTTC,CASSQEAGSGANVLTF
TRBV27,-,TRBD1,TRBJ1-3,TGTGCCAGCAGTTTAGTACAGGGGAACACCATATATTTT,CASSLVQGNTIYF
TRBV6-4,-,-,TRBJ1-5,TGTGCCACCGCTAGTGAGGGCAATCAGCCCCAGCATTTT,CATASEGNQPQHF
TRBV7-9,-,-,TRBJ1-1,TGTGCCAGCAGCTTAGTAGCGCGGCCTGAAGCTTTCTTT,CASSLVARPEAFF
TRBV6-1,-,-,TRBJ2-7,TGTGCCAGCAGTGAGGGGGGACAGATCTACGAGCAGTACTTC,CASSEGGQIYEQYF
TRBV5-1,-,TRBD1,TRBJ2-5,TGCGCCAGCAGCATATTCCGGGACAGGGGTCAGGAGACCCAGTACTTC,CASSIFRDRGQETQYF
TRBV6-5,-,-,TRBJ2-1,TGTGCCAGCAGTCTCGGACTATCCTACAATGAGCAGTTCTTC,CASSLGLSYNEQFF
TRBV28,-,-,TRBJ1-1,TGTGCCAGCAGTTTAATTAGGGCAGGGTTATTGGTTACTGAAGCTTTCTTT,CASSLIRAGLLVTEAFF
TRBV11-3,few,TRBD1,TRBJ1-1,TGTGCCAGCAGCGGAGCCGGGACAGGAGGGACTGAAGCTTTCTTT,CASSGAGTGGTEAFF
TRBV7-9,-,TRBD2,TRBJ2-1,TGTGCCAGCAGCCGACTAGCGGGAAGCGGTTACAATGAGCAGTTCTTC,CASSRLAGSGYNEQFF
TRBV6-2/TRBV6-3,-,-,TRBJ2-1,TGTGCCAGCAGCCGCCGGGACATCAATGAGCAGTTCTTC,CASSRRDINEQFF
TRBV28,-,-,TRBJ1-1,TGTGCCAGCACCGATTATCAGGGAACTGAAGCTTTCTTT,CASTDYQGTEAFF
TRBV10-3,-,TRBD1,TRBJ2-1,TGTGCCACCGGGACAGGGTACAATGAGCAGTTCTTC,CATGTGYNEQFF
TRBV28,-,-,TRBJ1-3,TGTGCCAGCAGTATCCCCACGGGTTTCTCTGGAAACACCATATATTTT,CASSIPTGFSGNTIYF
TRBV24-1,-,TRBD1,TRBJ2-4,TGTGCCACCAGTGATGCAGGGACAGGGCACGCCAAAAACATTCAGTACTTC,CATSDAGTGHAKNIQYF
TRBV7-8,-,TRBD2,TRBJ2-1,TGTGCCAGCAGTTCTGGACTAGCGGTTAACAATGAGCAGTTCTTC,CASSSGLAVNNEQFF
TRBV7-2,-,-,TRBJ2-5,TGTGCCAGCAGCGACCGGACTGGGAGGGAGACCCAGTACTTC,CASSDRTGRETQYF
TRBV7-9,-,-,TRBJ2-7,TGTGCCAGCAGCTTAGCGCGAGACCTCGGGGAGACGGTTCGGTACTTC,CASSLARDLGETVRYF
TRBV6-2/TRBV6-3,-,-,TRBJ2-2,TGTGCCAGCAGTTCCCTGACTGAGAACACCGGGGAGCTGTTTTTT,CASSSLTENTGELFF
TRBV7-9,-,TRBD1,TRBJ2-7,TGTGCCAGCAGCTCTACAGGGGGCCGGAACGAGCAGTACTTC,CASSSTGGRNEQYF
TRBV29-1,-,-,TRBJ1-1,TGCAGCGTGACCGGTTACCAGGAAAGTGAAGCTTTCTTT,CSVTGYQESEAFF